These 8 T cell receptor beta chains were sequenced from one sample in a study of T cell responses to AZD1222 COVID-19 vaccine. Here immunoSEQ multiplex PCR was the method, and the copy in TCRdb shows in-frame clones only, minus some. The data contain roughly 100,000 clones, roughly 87% of them singletons. This specimen was peripheral blood, taken on day 0 of AZD1222 vaccination. These receptors were obtained from an adult in good health.

The chain combines TRBV7-9 with TRBJ1-2, with D unclear. The germline gives CDR1 SEHNR, CDR2 FQNEAQ (reference sequence). V shed 5 bases and J shed 1 base, with 20 bases lying between them. The CDR3 runs to 17 residues. CDR3: CASSPTTRGDINYGYTF. The DNA for the CDR3 is TGTGCCAGCAGCCCCACAACACGGGGAGACATTAACTATGGCTACACCTTC.

This chain links TRBV18 with TRBJ1-1; D perhaps matches TRBD1 (5 bases). V lost 2 bases, J lost 1 base, and 8 bases lay in between. The CDR3 is 14 amino acids. Germline CDR1 KGHSH, CDR2 LQKENI. CDR3 DNA: TGTGCCAGCTCACCAATTGGACAGAACACTGAAGCTTTCTTT. Amino acid sequence: CASSPIGQNTEAFF.

CDR3 region: CASSRGASETQYF. The CDR3 coding sequence is TGTGCCAGCTCAAGGGGCGCATCAGAGACCCAGTACTTC. The chain is built from TRBV6-5 and TRBJ2-5, with D perhaps TRBD1 (5 bases). The germline V gene has CDR1 MNHEY and CDR2 SVGAGI. Trimming took 8 bases from V and 4 from J, leaving 14 bases between them. This CDR3 region has 13 residues.

The chain recombines TRBV30 with TRBJ2-7; the match to TRBD1 covers 8 bases. Trimming took 3 bases from V and 0 from J; bases not matched to a gene: 7. The CDR3 totals 15 residues. Germline CDR1 GTSNPN, CDR2 SVGIG (reference sequence). CDR3 coding DNA: TGTGCCTGGAGCGGAAGGACAGGGAGCTCCTACGAGCAGTACTTC. The encoded protein is CAWSGRTGSSYEQYF.

The V and J genes are TRBV6-1 and TRBJ1-5; D may be TRBD1 (5 bases). The germline gives CDR1 MNHNS, CDR2 SASEGT. This CDR3 contains 16 residues. Trimming shortened V by 1 base and J by 6 bases, and 16 bases separated the two germline ends. This chain's CDR3 is CASSEGGDLWSQPQHF. CDR3 in DNA: TGTGCCAGCAGTGAAGGGGGGGATCTTTGGAGTCAGCCCCAGCATTTT.

This chain uses TRBV7-2 with TRBJ1-3; 8 bases match TRBD1. The CDR3 is made up of 15 amino acids. J lost 2 bases, V lost 5 bases, and 5 bases had no gene match. Per the germline V gene, CDR1 is SGHTA and CDR2 is FQGNSA. The CDR3 spells CASSPSTGAGNTIYF. The CDR3 DNA reads as TGTGCCAGCAGCCCGTCGACAGGGGCTGGAAACACCATATATTTT.

The chain uses TRBV5-1 and TRBJ2-7; 8 nucleotides align to TRBD1. The CDR3 loop spans 15 amino acids. Trimming at V came to 0 bases and at J to 6 bases, leaving 8 bases not matched to a gene. Germline V lookup: CDR1 SGHRS, CDR2 YFSETQ. CDR3 in amino acids: CASSLVTGQGVEQYF. CDR3 DNA sequence: TGCGCCAGCAGCTTGGTTACCGGACAGGGTGTCGAGCAGTACTTC.

The J gene is TRBJ2-5, the V gene TRBV7-7, with D possibly called TRBD1 or TRBD2 (5 bases each). Looked up from germline, CDR1 is SSHAT and CDR2 is FNYEAQ (reference sequence). This CDR3 has 14 residues. Trimming shortened V by 5 bases and J by 3 bases, and 13 bases separated the two germline ends. The CDR3 sequence is CASSATRGEETQYF. The CDR3 DNA is TGTGCCAGCAGCGCAACCCGAGGGGAAGAGACCCAGTACTTC.